The subject of this entry is one T cell receptor (beta chain). One end of the junction does not line up with germline, which may come from a read error. Per the authors' pipeline: Quantification of nucleated cells was approximated via reference gene primer amplification. Here immunoSEQ multiplex PCR was the method, and the copy in TCRdb shows in-frame clones only, minus some. Clone size and V and J calls were adopted from that table, with D and trimming inferred from the DNA. Here the sample spans around 120,000 clones, 80% being singletons. This sample is drawn from a study of blood T cell repertoires in COVID-19. Study-level information: The United States, Italy and Spain provided the acute and convalescent COVID-19 samples. The cDNA or gDNA used as material had been derived from T cells, B-cell-depleted T cells, or PBMCs.

CDR3 length: 11 residues. Germline CDR1 is SNHLY and CDR2 is FYNNEI. The source is an older man with acute or convalescent COVID-19. The chain carries TRBV2 and TRBJ1-2; 9 nucleotides align to TRBD1. Sequencing was performed on peripheral blood. The CDR3 is CASSADRGNAF. The CDR3 DNA sequence: TGTGCCAGCAGTGCCGACAGGGGGAATGCCTTC.